What follows describes a single T cell receptor beta chain. This sample is part of a study of blood T cell repertoires in COVID-19. Sequencing used immunoSEQ multiplex PCR; TCRdb keeps in-frame clones, though not all of them. This table has 100,000 to 150,000 clones, under 85% appearing once. Germline-derived CDR1 and CDR2 are SQVTM and ANQGSEA. CDR3 length: 15 residues. J lost 5 bases, V lost 7 bases, and 14 bases had no gene match. The chain employs TRBV29-1 and TRBJ2-3; 8 nucleotides align to TRBD2. The source material was peripheral blood. The sequence was collected from a man in his sixties with acute or convalescent COVID-19. For the CDR3, the DNA is TGCAGCGCCTGGGGGGGTAGCGGGAATAAAGATACGCAGTATTTT. It encodes CSAWGGSGNKDTQYF.